Below, one TCR beta chain is given with its context. The antigen is not known. The data derive from a study of shared clonotypes between healthy human individuals. Study-level findings and limits: Sampling was confined to blood; repertoires within tissues likely differ. Shared across four donors were roughly 5% of the naive CD4 clonotypes.

The CDR3 consists of 14 residues. V lost 6 bases and J 7 bases, leaving 16 bases between the germline ends. Per germline, CDR1 LNHDA and CDR2 SQIVND (reference sequence). The table came from immunoSEQ multiplex PCR; TCRdb's copy has only in-frame clones and leaves some out. The profile covers about 2 million clones, with roughly 94% appearing a single time and 0.13% taken by the ten largest. In the CD4+ fraction, cells were divided into CD45RA+ naive and CD45RA-negative memory subsets. The TCR was taken from a man between 18 and 29 years old in good health. The J gene is TRBJ1-5, the V gene TRBV19; D is unresolved. Material: naive CD4+ T cells sorted from blood. Sample subset: CD45RA+ positively selected. CDR3 residues: CASRPLGGSQPQHF. CDR3 in DNA: TGTGCCAGTAGGCCCTTAGGAGGGAGCCAGCCCCAGCATTTT. Supplemented by reference TRBV19 and TRBJ1-5, the full variable domain reads DGGITQSPKYLFRKEGQNVTLSCEQNLNHDAMYWYRQDPGQGLRLIYYSQIVNDFQKGDIAEGYSVSREKKESFPLTVTSAQKNPTAFYLCASRPLGGSQPQHFGDGTRLSIL.